This T cell receptor beta chain was obtained from a study of identical twins. Ten or more counts support this clonotype. V shed 1 base and J shed 4 bases, with 16 bases lying between them. Germline V gene sequence: CDR1 MGHDK, CDR2 SYGVNS. The CDR3 has 16 amino acids. In TCRdb, the 5' RACE reads were re-called with MiXCR into one record per CDR3 protein. The sample records hundreds of thousands of distinct CDR3 sequences, around 6.1% being singletons. Sequencing was performed on naive T cells sorted from blood. The clonotype comes from a man aged 18 to 35 in good health. The chain uses TRBV25-1 and TRBJ2-5; D perhaps matches TRBD1 (7 bases). In DNA form, the CDR3 reads TGTGCCAGCAGTGAATTGTACAGGGGAGGACGAGAGACCCAGTACTTC. It is translated as CASSELYRGGRETQYF.